This entry concerns a single T cell receptor beta chain. Clones were read by immunoSEQ multiplex PCR, and TCRdb kept only the in-frame ones, dropping some. The table records about 30,000 clones, 85% to 90% of them present only once. The sample comes from a study of T cell changes during pregnancy in multiple sclerosis. Per the germline V gene, CDR1 is SEHNR and CDR2 is FQNEAQ (reference sequence). The CDR3 is made up of 12 amino acids. Trimming took off 3 bases at V and 6 bases at J, with 8 bases between the two ends. The receptor was isolated from a female donor in good health, enrolled as a control in a pregnancy study. The material was CD4+ T cells from peripheral blood mononuclear cells, obtained in the first trimester of pregnancy. The rearrangement uses TRBV7-9 and TRBJ1-2; no clear D. CDR3 DNA sequence: TGTGCCAGCAGCTTCAGGTCAAATGGCTACACCTTC. Residues: CASSFRSNGYTF.